This T cell receptor (beta chain) was obtained from a study of T cells in Graves' hyperthyroidism and ophthalmopathy. The study, taken as a whole, reports: The model made its ophthalmopathy prediction, and onset followed a median around 6.5 months later. Clonotypes that were expanded in thyroid above 0.001 mostly appeared in blood too.

CDR3 length: 13 residues. Trimming pared 8 bases from V and 3 bases from J, leaving 13 bases between. Germline lookup yields CDR1 LNHDA and CDR2 SQIVND (reference sequence). Exclusion of patients followed from uncontrolled infection, other autoimmune disease, pregnancy or lactation. Orbital computed tomography, thyroid ultrasound, serum thyroxine and TRAb, and clinical symptoms together informed the diagnoses. On this clonotype: Its antigen is unidentified.

Authors of the study amplified TCR beta CDR3 regions from RNA transcripts. In the first-round RT-PCR of the TCR CDR3, the HTBI primer set was used. Each CDR3 protein is one row after TCRdb ran MiXCR on the multiplex PCR reads. Of some 370,000 distinct CDR3 sequences in the sample, 11% to 15% were seen once. This receptor was taken from a man between 45 and 60 years old with Graves' ophthalmopathy. The chain carries TRBV19 and TRBJ2-5; maybe TRBD2 (6 bases). The sequenced sample was blood. CDR3 amino acids: CASGLQREETQYF. The CDR3 nucleotides read TGTGCCAGTGGATTACAGCGGGAAGAGACCCAGTACTTC.